The next 24 T cell receptor beta chains were all read from a single sample in a study of T cell responses to AZD1222 COVID-19 vaccine. The method was immunoSEQ multiplex PCR; TCRdb's version includes in-frame clones alone and lacks a portion of them. Of about 97,000 clones listed, 86% are singletons. The source material was peripheral blood, sampled on day 0 of AZD1222 vaccination. The receptors derive from an adult in good health.

The chain carries TRBV29-1 and TRBJ1-4, with D perhaps TRBD1 (6 bases). Trimming shortened V by 4 bases and J by 0 bases, and 15 bases separated the two germline ends. The CDR3 is made up of 16 amino acids. Germline V CDR1 and CDR2: SQVTM, ANQGSEA. The CDR3 reads CSVGRRQAATNEKLFF. CDR3 bases: TGCAGCGTTGGGCGAAGACAGGCCGCAACTAATGAAAAACTGTTTTTT.

The CDR3 DNA reads as TGTGCCAGCAGTCCCCCCCCCACGGGACAGGGTGGTAACATTCAGTACTTC. Protein product: CASSPPPTGQGGNIQYF. This chain joins TRBV28 and TRBJ2-4; 9 bases line up with TRBD1. Trimming cost V 5 bases and J 7 bases; bases outside gene matches: 15. Germline-derived CDR1 and CDR2 are MDHEN and SYDVKM. This CDR3 spans 17 amino acids.

V gene TRBV11-2 combines with J gene TRBJ1-3; weak D call: TRBD1 (5 bases). V was trimmed by 7 bases and J by 0 bases, leaving 16 bases between them. There are 16 residues in the CDR3. The germline V gene has CDR1 SGHAT and CDR2 FQNNGV. CDR3 loop: CASNDGGPLSGNTIYF. CDR3 bases: TGTGCCAGCAACGACGGGGGTCCTCTCTCTGGAAACACCATATATTTT. The whole variable domain, filled in from reference TRBV11-2 and TRBJ1-3, reads EAGVAQSPRYKIIEKRQSVAFWCNPISGHATLYWYQQILGQGPKLLIQFQNNGVVDDSQLPKDRFSAERLKGVDSTLKIQPAKLEDSAVYLCASNDGGPLSGNTIYFGEGSWLTVV.

This chain uses TRBV6-5 with TRBJ2-7; 9 positions agree with TRBD1. The CDR3 has 13 amino acids. V dropped 6 bases and J dropped 4; count of bases not matched to a gene: 4. The germline gives CDR1 MNHEY, CDR2 SVGAGI. The CDR3 sequence: CASSNRGRYEQYF. CDR3 nucleotide sequence: TGTGCCAGCAGCAACAGGGGGCGTTACGAGCAGTACTTC.

The CDR3 bases are TGTGCCAGCAGACCCCGGACAGGTGCGGGCTACGAGCAGTACTTC. It codes for CASRPRTGAGYEQYF. J is TRBJ2-7 and V is TRBV6-1; 7 bases are shared with TRBD1. In germline, CDR1 is MNHNS, CDR2 SASEGT. V trimming: 6 bases; J trimming: 3 bases; junction bases outside the gene matches: 11. The CDR3 extends over 15 amino acids.

The CDR3 DNA reads as TGTGCCAGCTCAGTACCGGGACGGCTCTCTGGGGCCAACGTCCTGACTTTC. It is translated as CASSVPGRLSGANVLTF. V gene TRBV18 combines with J gene TRBJ2-6; the D gene could be TRBD1 or TRBD2 (5 bases each). Per germline, CDR1 KGHSH and CDR2 LQKENI. Trimming stripped 5 bases from V and 0 bases from J, with 14 bases between. There are 17 residues in the CDR3.

The CDR3 bases are TGCAGTGCTAGTCCCCGGACAGGGGGCTTCACTGAAGCTTTCTTT. This gives the protein CSASPRTGGFTEAFF. The chain recombines TRBV20-1 with TRBJ1-1, with TRBD1 matching over 11 bases. The CDR3 runs to 15 residues. Trimming cost V 3 bases and J 4 bases; bases outside gene matches: 7. Germline V gives CDR1 DFQATT, CDR2 SNEGSKA (reference sequence).

CDR3 region: CATSRDRSSGISYNEQFF. CDR3 in DNA: TGTGCCACCAGCAGAGATAGGTCTAGCGGGATCTCCTACAATGAGCAGTTCTTC. The genes are TRBV15 and TRBJ2-1, with 9 positions matching TRBD2. The V and J ends lost 0 bases and 0 bases, in that order; junction bases with no gene match: 6. The CDR3 is 18 residues long. Germline values: CDR1 LNHNV, CDR2 YYDKDF (reference sequence).

This sequence joins TRBV30 and TRBJ1-4; 11 positions match TRBD1. Germline trimming cut 1 base from V and 3 bases from J; bases unmatched to any gene: 4. The CDR3 spans 16 residues. CDR1 GTSNPN and CDR2 SVGIG come from the germline V gene (reference sequence). In nucleotides, the CDR3 is TGTGCCTGGAGTGCGGGACAGGGGGGGGCTAATGAAAAACTGTTTTTT. Protein: CAWSAGQGGANEKLFF.

The J gene is TRBJ2-5, the V gene TRBV5-1, with TRBD2 matching over 11 bases. The germline CDR1 and CDR2 sequences are SGHRS and YFSETQ. CDR3 length: 14 residues. The V and J ends lost 4 bases and 3 bases, in that order; junction bases with no gene match: 2. CDR3 region: CASSVLAGEETQYF. The CDR3 nucleotides read TGCGCCAGCAGCGTACTAGCGGGAGAAGAGACCCAGTACTTC.

The chain couples TRBV19 to TRBJ2-7, with 9 bases that match TRBD1. V gave up 7 bases and J gave up 1 base; unmatched junction bases: 8. The CDR3 extends over 15 amino acids. Germline V gene sequence: CDR1 LNHDA, CDR2 SQIVND (reference sequence). This CDR3 is CASNTGTGSSYEQYF. CDR3 sequence (DNA): TGTGCCAGTAATACCGGGACAGGGTCTTCCTACGAGCAGTACTTC.

V usage is TRBV6-5 and J usage is TRBJ1-3; D is ambiguous. The CDR3 sequence is 14 residues long. Germline loops: CDR1 MNHEY, CDR2 SVGAGI. Deletions cut 4 bases from V and 0 bases from J, with 7 bases between. The CDR3 sequence: CASSFKSSGNTIYF. CDR3 coding DNA: TGTGCCAGCAGTTTCAAGAGCTCTGGAAACACCATATATTTT.

The gene calls are TRBV10-2 and TRBJ1-2, with D unresolved. The CDR3 has 13 amino acids. Between the trimmed V and J ends, which lost 5 bases and 4 bases, there was a span of 11 bases. CDR1 and CDR2 (germline): WSHSY, SAAADI. The CDR3 is CASSRTETYGYTF. The DNA of the CDR3 is TGCGCCAGCAGTAGAACAGAGACCTATGGCTACACCTTC.

The chain uses TRBV13 and TRBJ2-1; D unresolved. Germline values: CDR1 PRHDT, CDR2 FYEKMQ (reference sequence). Trimming stripped 5 bases from V and 0 bases from J, with 14 bases between. CDR3 length: 16 residues. The CDR3 region is CASSLSEASSYNEQFF. The CDR3 nucleotides read TGTGCCAGCAGCCTCTCGGAAGCCTCCTCCTACAATGAGCAGTTCTTC.

V and J are TRBV2 and TRBJ2-1; TRBD2 aligns across 8 bases. Germline lookup yields CDR1 SNHLY and CDR2 FYNNEI. This CDR3 spans 15 amino acids. The ends lost 7 bases at V and 10 bases at J; junction bases unmatched: 15. In DNA form, the CDR3 reads TGTGCCAGCACGGGGGAGAGCGGGAGCCACGAGGAGCAGTTCTTC. This codes for CASTGESGSHEEQFF.

CDR3 region: CASSPPSGTGHEQYF. In DNA form, the CDR3 reads TGTGCCAGCAGCCCTCCTAGCGGGACTGGACACGAGCAGTACTTC. This chain joins TRBV9 and TRBJ2-7; 9 bases are shared with TRBD2. This CDR3 comprises 15 residues. V lost 4 bases, J lost 5 bases, and 10 bases stayed unmatched. The germline V gene encodes CDR1 SGDLS and CDR2 YYNGEE. Filled out from reference TRBV9 and TRBJ2-7, the complete variable domain reads DSGVTQTPKHLITATGQRVTLRCSPRSGDLSVYWYQQSLDQGLQFLIQYYNGEERAKGNILERFSAQQFPDLHSELNLSSLELGDSALYFCASSPPSGTGHEQYFGPGTRLTVT.

This chain connects TRBV27 to TRBJ2-1, with 15 bases aligning to TRBD2. V lost 0 bases and J lost 9; bases outside the gene matches: 6. From germline, CDR1 is MNHEY and CDR2 SMNVEV (reference sequence). This CDR3 is built from 17 residues. DNA for the CDR3: TGTGCCAGCAGTTTATCCCCAGGACTAGCGGGAGGGGTTGAGCAGTTCTTC. It yields the protein CASSLSPGLAGGVEQFF.

CDR3 DNA: TGTGCCAGCAGCCCCGGGCGTGAAGCTTTCTTT. As protein: CASSPGREAFF. V and J are TRBV6-6 and TRBJ1-1, with D hard to call. This CDR3 region has 11 residues. Germline V gives CDR1 MNHNY, CDR2 SVGAGI (reference sequence). The V and J ends lost 6 bases and 7 bases respectively, with 9 bases between them.

The chain uses TRBV24-1 and TRBJ2-5; 8 positions match TRBD1. With V trimmed by 5 bases and J by 3 bases, 4 bases remained unmatched. Germline lookup yields CDR1 KGHDR and CDR2 SFDVKD. The CDR3 is made up of 14 amino acids. CDR3 residues: CATSATTGEETQYF. The CDR3 DNA reads TGTGCCACCAGTGCCACGACAGGGGAAGAGACCCAGTACTTC.

The chain links TRBV19 to TRBJ1-4, with D tentatively TRBD1 (6 bases). This CDR3 comprises 13 residues. The V end was cut by 7 bases, the J end by 2 bases, with 8 bases between. CDR1 and CDR2 (germline): LNHDA, SQIVND (reference sequence). The CDR3 coding sequence is TGTGCCAGTAACAGGGCTACTAATGAAAAACTGTTTTTT. Its protein is CASNRATNEKLFF.

V gene TRBV9 combines with J gene TRBJ2-2, with D unclear. CDR3 size: 15 residues. The V gene lost 0 bases and the J gene lost 7 bases, with 13 bases spanning the gap. The germline CDR1 and CDR2 sequences are SGDLS and YYNGEE. The DNA of the CDR3 is TGTGCCAGCAGCGTAGCGTCAGGAAGTCACGGGGAGCTGTTTTTT. Its translation: CASSVASGSHGELFF.

This CDR3 reads CASSPSGGGSYEQYF. CDR3 in DNA: TGTGCCAGCAGCCCCAGCGGTGGGGGGTCCTACGAGCAGTACTTC. V gene TRBV9 combines with J gene TRBJ2-7, with D possibly being TRBD2 (6 bases). CDR3 length: 15 amino acids. V lost 4 bases and J 1 base, leaving 15 bases between the germline ends. Germline V gene data show CDR1 as SGDLS and CDR2 as YYNGEE.

V and J are TRBV28 and TRBJ1-6; 7 nucleotides align to TRBD1. The V gene end was trimmed by 6 bases and the J gene end by 5 bases; junction bases not matched to a gene: 4. This CDR3 is built from 14 residues. Germline V gene lookup returns CDR1 MDHEN and CDR2 SYDVKM. In DNA, the CDR3 is TGTGCCAGCAGGTCGGGACAGAATAATTCACCCCTCCACTTT. This sequence encodes CASRSGQNNSPLHF.

V usage is TRBV2 and J usage is TRBJ2-7; 15 bases line up with TRBD2. V lost 5 bases, J lost 6 bases, and 2 bases stayed unmatched. Germline loops: CDR1 SNHLY, CDR2 FYNNEI. CDR3 length: 14 residues. CDR3 DNA sequence: TGTGCCAGCAGTAGGACTAGCGGGAGGGGCGAGCAGTACTTC. As protein: CASSRTSGRGEQYF.